The clone carrying this T cell receptor (beta chain) has more than one count but fewer than ten. Antigen specificity is unknown. The sample originates from a study of T-cell reconstitution after alpha-beta-depleted transplantation in children. Germline trimming cut 2 bases from V and 3 bases from J; bases unmatched to any gene: 7. From germline, CDR1 is SGHDT and CDR2 YYEEEE. The CDR3 is 15 residues long. General observations from the study: Reports say that about two months after transplant, the alpha-beta T cells came out of several hundred graft clones that had expanded.

The library targeted TCRbeta and was prepared with unique molecular identifiers. A single record per CDR3 protein comes from TCRdb applying MiXCR to the PCR reads. The sample holds 540,000 or so distinct CDR3 sequences; roughly 23% are singletons and the top ten take 12% to 15%. The clonotype comes from a boy younger than two who had a stem cell transplant for acute myeloid leukemia, so the T cells may come from the graft donor. The sequencing here drew on PBMCs, mostly from graft donor cells, taken 360 days after TCRalphabeta/CD19-depleted stem cell transplant. The chain carries TRBV5-6 and TRBJ2-7, with 8 bases fitting TRBD1. CDR3 sequence reads: CASSLQGTGYYEQYF. The CDR3 bases are TGTGCCAGCAGCTTACAGGGGACAGGCTACTACGAGCAGTACTTC.